This TCR beta chain stems from a study of blood T cell repertoires in COVID-19. Generated by immunoSEQ multiplex PCR, the TCRdb table keeps only in-frame clones and is missing some. This sample has approximately 180,000 clones, with around 80% found just once. Germline CDR1 reads KGHDR; CDR2 reads SFDVKD. The CDR3 spans 13 residues. The V end was cut by 6 bases, the J end by 7 bases, with 11 bases between. The receptor was derived from a middle-aged man who had recovered from COVID-19. Sequenced sample: PBMCs or T cells enriched from blood (not recorded which). The chain couples TRBV24-1 to TRBJ2-2; unclear D gene. The CDR3: CATSLDSIGELFF. As DNA, the CDR3 is TGTGCCACCAGTCTCGATTCTATCGGGGAGCTGTTTTTT.